The 6 T cell receptor beta chains below come from one sample, sequenced in a study of radiation and T cells in renal cell carcinoma. Clones were sequenced by immunoSEQ multiplex PCR, and TCRdb holds only the in-frame ones, with some missing. The sample records approximately 120,000 clones, roughly 80% being singletons. Sample time point: baseline pretreatment blood. This sample's treatment: 15 Gy SBRT to primary tumor, nephrectomy 4 weeks later. This specimen consisted of blood, obtained from a patient whose treatment included radiotherapy and nephrectomy. The receptors shown here come from a woman between 55 and 75 years old with renal cell carcinoma.

This chain connects TRBV11-2 to TRBJ2-5; D remains unclear. V lost 5 bases to trimming and J lost 2 bases, with 9 bases between them. The CDR3 contains 13 residues. Germline-derived CDR1 and CDR2 are SGHAT and FQNNGV. Written as DNA, the CDR3 is TGTGCCAGCAGCACACAAATTCAAGAGACCCAGTACTTC. Amino acids: CASSTQIQETQYF.

This clone was recorded only once. V gene TRBV28 combines with J gene TRBJ2-7; D perhaps matches TRBD2 (7 bases). The CDR3 length is 14 residues. V lost 10 bases to trimming and J lost 6 bases, with 22 bases between them. Germline assignment: CDR1 MDHEN and CDR2 SYDVKM. The CDR3 is CAIKGAGGRVEQYF. In DNA, the CDR3 is TGTGCCATCAAAGGCGCCGGGGGGCGCGTCGAGCAGTACTTC.

This clone has just a few counts. The chain links TRBV10-3 to TRBJ1-1; D perhaps matches TRBD1 (5 bases). V dropped 4 bases and J dropped 3 bases, with 9 bases sitting between them. Germline CDR1 is ENHRY and CDR2 is SYGVKD. The CDR3 totals 13 residues. The CDR3 nucleotides are TGTGCCATCAGTGGGGGACCTTACACTGAAGCTTTCTTT. Protein sequence: CAISGGPYTEAFF.

The genes are TRBV11-3 and TRBJ2-7; a weak D match, TRBD1 (7 bases). The CDR3 consists of 15 residues. Germline lookup yields CDR1 SGHNT and CDR2 YENEEA. The germline V and J ends were trimmed by 5 bases and 5 bases, with 19 bases remaining between them. CDR3 sequence reads: CASSPVERRGDEQYF. The CDR3 DNA reads TGTGCCAGCAGCCCGGTCGAGCGCAGGGGGGACGAGCAGTACTTC.

V gene TRBV6-4 combines with J gene TRBJ2-5, with a possible D match to TRBD1 (7 bases). Germline CDR1 is MRHNA and CDR2 is SNTAGT. The V end lost 6 bases, the J end lost 5 bases, and 19 bases lay between the germline ends. There are 15 residues in the CDR3. The CDR3 protein is CASSRQEGAGETQYF. The CDR3 nucleotides are TGTGCCAGCAGCCGACAGGAGGGGGCGGGGGAGACCCAGTACTTC.

The V call is TRBV7-2, the J call TRBJ1-5; maybe TRBD1 (5 bases). CDR3 length equals 15 residues. Trimming pared 3 bases from V and 5 bases from J, leaving 14 bases between. Per germline, CDR1 SGHTA and CDR2 FQGNSA. In DNA form, the CDR3 reads TGTGCCAGCAGCTTGGGAGACAGACCCCATCAGCCCCAGCATTTT. It translates to CASSLGDRPHQPQHF.